Here is one TCR beta chain with its context. The target antigen is unknown. The trim removed 5 bases at V and 1 base at J, leaving 8 bases unmatched. The CDR3 has 15 residues. Germline V gene lookup returns CDR1 SGHTA and CDR2 FQGNSA. This sample is drawn from a study of identical twins. Study-wide results and caveats: Models, which agreed with sharing between unrelated individuals, nonetheless underestimated the out-of-frame TCR alpha sharing seen in monozygotic twins. Partial confounding of zero-insertion analyses by invariant MAIT and iNKT cells was possible.

Using its own MiXCR run on the 5' RACE reads, TCRdb lists one record per CDR3 protein. The data hold 690,000 or so distinct CDR3 sequences, with around 8.3% observed a single time. These data are also associated with another study on yellow fever vaccine responses in identical twins.

This sequence originates from a woman aged 18-29 years in good health. Sequenced: PBMCs. The genes are TRBV7-2 and TRBJ2-7; 7 bases agree with TRBD1. CDR3 DNA: TGTGCCAGCAGCAGCAAGGGACAGCCTTCCTACGAGCAGTACTTC. Encoded protein: CASSSKGQPSYEQYF.